This T cell receptor beta chain comes out of a study of T cells in localized non-small cell lung cancer. Assay: immunoSEQ multiplex PCR; the TCRdb copy retains only in-frame clones and omits some. Of fewer than 45,000 clones listed, around 87% are singletons. This CDR3 has 15 residues. Germline CDR1 is SGHDN and CDR2 is FVKESK. V lost 3 bases to trimming and J lost 4 bases; unmatched junction nucleotides: 8. General observations from the study: Clonality of T cells reached its maximum in uninvolved adjacent lung, surpassing tumor.

For this clone: What it binds is unknown.

Specimen: peripheral blood, collected before any cancer treatment. J is TRBJ1-1 and V is TRBV14, with TRBD1 identical over 7 bases. This TCR was sampled from a woman aged 18 to 55 with stage III lung adenocarcinoma. The CDR3 DNA reads TGTGCCAGCAGCCAGAGACAGGGTGAGTCCACTGAAGCTTTCTTT. As protein: CASSQRQGESTEAFF. Variable domain in full (rest from reference TRBV14 and TRBJ1-1): EAGVTQFPSHSVIEKGQTVTLRCDPISGHDNLYWYRRVMGKEIKFLLHFVKESKQDESGMPNNRFLAERTGGTYSTLKVQPAELEDSGVYFCASSQRQGESTEAFFGQGTRLTVV.